The clone carrying this T cell receptor (beta chain) was seen ten or more times. CDR3 length equals 12 residues. V lost 4 bases and J 3 bases, leaving 7 bases between the germline ends. Germline V gene sequence: CDR1 SGHRS, CDR2 YFSETQ. The time point is: persistent/refractory GD, antithyroid drugs over 5 years with positive TRAb. PBMC RNA served as the TCR library source. These data come from a study of regulatory T cells in long-lasting Graves disease. Libraries of TCR beta came from iRepertoire HTBI primers plus Arm-PCR of CDR3 regions. One entry per CDR3 protein, called by TCRdb with MiXCR from the multiplex PCR reads. The sample consists of almost 350,000 distinct CDR3 sequences, around 19% of them appearing once.

The sequence was collected from a female donor with Graves disease. V is TRBV5-1 and J is TRBJ1-2; D remains ambiguous. The source material was peripheral blood mononuclear cells (PBMCs), sampled when the disease was refractory, from a patient treated with antithyroid drugs. CDR3 protein: CASSPLDYGYTF. DNA for the CDR3: TGCGCCAGCAGCCCCCTGGACTATGGCTACACCTTC.